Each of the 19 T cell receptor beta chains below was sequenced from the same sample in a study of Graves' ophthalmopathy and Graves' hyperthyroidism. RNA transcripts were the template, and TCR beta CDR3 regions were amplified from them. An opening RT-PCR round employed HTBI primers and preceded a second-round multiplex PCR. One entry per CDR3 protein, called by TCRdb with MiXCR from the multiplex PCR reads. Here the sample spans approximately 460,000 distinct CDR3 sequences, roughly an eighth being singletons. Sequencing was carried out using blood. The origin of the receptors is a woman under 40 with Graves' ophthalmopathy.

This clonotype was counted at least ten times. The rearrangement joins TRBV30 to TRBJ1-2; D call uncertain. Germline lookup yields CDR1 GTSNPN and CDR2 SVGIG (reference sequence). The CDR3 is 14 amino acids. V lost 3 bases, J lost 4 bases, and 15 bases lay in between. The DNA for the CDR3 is TGTGCCTGGAGGTCCCCTGCCTCCATCTATGGCTACACCTTC. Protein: CAWRSPASIYGYTF.

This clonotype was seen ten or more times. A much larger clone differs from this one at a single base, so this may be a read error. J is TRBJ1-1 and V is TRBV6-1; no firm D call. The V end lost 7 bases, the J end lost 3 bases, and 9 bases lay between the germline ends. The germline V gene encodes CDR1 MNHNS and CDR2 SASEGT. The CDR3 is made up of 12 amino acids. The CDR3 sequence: CASKGADTEAFF. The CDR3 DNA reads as TGTGCCAGCAAGGGAGCAGACACTGAAGCTTTCTTT.

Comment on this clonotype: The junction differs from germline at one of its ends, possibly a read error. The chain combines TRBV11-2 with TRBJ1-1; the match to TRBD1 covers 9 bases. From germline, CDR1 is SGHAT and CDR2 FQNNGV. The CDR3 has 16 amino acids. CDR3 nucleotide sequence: TGTGCCAGCAGCTTAGGGACAGGGGACGAGGACACTGATGCTTTCTTT. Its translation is CASSLGTGDEDTDAFF.

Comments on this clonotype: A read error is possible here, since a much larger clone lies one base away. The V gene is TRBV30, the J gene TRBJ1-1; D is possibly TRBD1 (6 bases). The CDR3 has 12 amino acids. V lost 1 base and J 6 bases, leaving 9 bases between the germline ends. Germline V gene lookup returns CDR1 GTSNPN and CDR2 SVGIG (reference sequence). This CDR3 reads CAWSGGGAEAFF. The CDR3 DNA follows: TGTGCCTGGAGTGGAGGGGGGGCTGAAGCTTTCTTT. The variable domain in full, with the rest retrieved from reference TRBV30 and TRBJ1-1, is SQTIHQWPATLVQPVGSPLSLECTVEGTSNPNLYWYRQAAGRGLQLLFYSVGIGQISSEVPQNLSASRPQDRQFILSSKKLLLSDSGFYLCAWSGGGAEAFFGQGTRLTVV.

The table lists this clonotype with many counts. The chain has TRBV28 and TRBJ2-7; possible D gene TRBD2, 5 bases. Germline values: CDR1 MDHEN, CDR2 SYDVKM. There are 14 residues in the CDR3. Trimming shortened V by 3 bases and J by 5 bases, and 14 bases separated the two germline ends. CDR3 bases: TGTGCCAGCAGTTTGGTAGCTAGCCTCGACGAGCAGTACTTC. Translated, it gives CASSLVASLDEQYF.

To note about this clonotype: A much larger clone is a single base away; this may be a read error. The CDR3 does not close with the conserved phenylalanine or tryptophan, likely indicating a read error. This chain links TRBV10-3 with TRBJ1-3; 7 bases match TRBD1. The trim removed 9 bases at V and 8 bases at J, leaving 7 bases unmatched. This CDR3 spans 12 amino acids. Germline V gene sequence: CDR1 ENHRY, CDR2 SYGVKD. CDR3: CAITGDQDTIYL. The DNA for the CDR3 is TGTGCCATAACAGGGGACCAAGACACCATATATTTG.

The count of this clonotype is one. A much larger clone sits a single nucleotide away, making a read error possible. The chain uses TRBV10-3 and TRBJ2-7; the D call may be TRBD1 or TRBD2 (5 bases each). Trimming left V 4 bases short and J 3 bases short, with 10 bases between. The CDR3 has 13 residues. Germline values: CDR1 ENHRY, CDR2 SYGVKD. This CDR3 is CAISGGVSYEQYF. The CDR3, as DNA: TGTGCCATCAGTGGAGGGGTCAGCTACGAGCAGTACTTC.

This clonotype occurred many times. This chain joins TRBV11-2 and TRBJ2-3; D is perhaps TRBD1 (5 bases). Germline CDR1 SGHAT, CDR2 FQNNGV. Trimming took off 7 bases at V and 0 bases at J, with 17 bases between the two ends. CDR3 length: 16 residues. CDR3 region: CASTYGAYTSTDTQYF. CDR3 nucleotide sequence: TGTGCCAGCACCTATGGGGCTTATACTAGCACAGATACGCAGTATTTT.

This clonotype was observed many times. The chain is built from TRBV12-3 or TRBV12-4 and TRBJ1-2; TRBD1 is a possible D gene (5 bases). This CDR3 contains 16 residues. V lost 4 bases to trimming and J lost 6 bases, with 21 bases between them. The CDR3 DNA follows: TGTGCCAGCAGTTGGGGGGTCGAACCAGACGGGAATGGCTACACCTTC. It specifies CASSWGVEPDGNGYTF.

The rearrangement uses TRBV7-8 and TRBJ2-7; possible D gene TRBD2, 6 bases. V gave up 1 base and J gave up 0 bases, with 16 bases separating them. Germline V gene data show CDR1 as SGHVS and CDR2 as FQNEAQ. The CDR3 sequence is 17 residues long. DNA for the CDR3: TGTGCCAGCAGCTTAGTGGGGTTAGGGAGGAGCTCCTACGAGCAGTACTTC. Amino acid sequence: CASSLVGLGRSSYEQYF.

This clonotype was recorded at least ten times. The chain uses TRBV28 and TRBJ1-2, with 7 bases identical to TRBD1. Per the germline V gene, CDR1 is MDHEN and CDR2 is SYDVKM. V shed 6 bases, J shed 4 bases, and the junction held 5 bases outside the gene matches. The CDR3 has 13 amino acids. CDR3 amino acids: CASRLTGPYGYTF. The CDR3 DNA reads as TGTGCCAGCAGGCTGACAGGGCCCTATGGCTACACCTTC.

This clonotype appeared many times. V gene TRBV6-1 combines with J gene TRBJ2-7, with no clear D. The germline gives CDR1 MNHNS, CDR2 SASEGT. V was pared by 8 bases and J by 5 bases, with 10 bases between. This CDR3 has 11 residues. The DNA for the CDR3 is TGTGCCAGCCAAACTACCCACGAGCAGTACTTC. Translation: CASQTTHEQYF.

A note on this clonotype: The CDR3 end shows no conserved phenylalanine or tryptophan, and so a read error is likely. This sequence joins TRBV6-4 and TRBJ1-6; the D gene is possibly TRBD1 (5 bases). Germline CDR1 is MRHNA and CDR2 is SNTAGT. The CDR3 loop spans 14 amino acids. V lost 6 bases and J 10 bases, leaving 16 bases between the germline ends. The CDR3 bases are TGTGCCAGCAGCACGGGACGACTAGGGTCACCCCTCCACATT. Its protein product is CASSTGRLGSPLHI.

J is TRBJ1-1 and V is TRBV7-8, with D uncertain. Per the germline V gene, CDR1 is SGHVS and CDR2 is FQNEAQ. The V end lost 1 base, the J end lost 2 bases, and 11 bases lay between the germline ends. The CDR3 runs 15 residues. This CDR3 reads CASSLGVHLNTEAFF. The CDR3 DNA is TGTGCCAGCAGCTTAGGAGTGCATCTAAACACTGAAGCTTTCTTT.

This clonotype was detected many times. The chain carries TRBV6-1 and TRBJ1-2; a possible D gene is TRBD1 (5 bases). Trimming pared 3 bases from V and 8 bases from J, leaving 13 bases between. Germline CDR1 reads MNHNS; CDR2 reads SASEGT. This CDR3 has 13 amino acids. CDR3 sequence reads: CASSDQGGRGYTF. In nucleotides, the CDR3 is TGTGCCAGCAGTGACCAGGGCGGCCGGGGCTACACCTTC.

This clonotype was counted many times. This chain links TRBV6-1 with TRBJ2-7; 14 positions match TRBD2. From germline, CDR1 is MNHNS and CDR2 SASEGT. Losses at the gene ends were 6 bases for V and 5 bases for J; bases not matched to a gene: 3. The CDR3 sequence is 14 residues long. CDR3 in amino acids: CASSVGLAGDEQYF. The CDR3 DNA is TGTGCCAGCAGCGTGGGACTAGCGGGAGACGAGCAGTACTTC.

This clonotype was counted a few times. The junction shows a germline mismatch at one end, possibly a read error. The CDR3 spells CASSFDPTDTQYF. CDR3 nucleotide sequence: TGTGCTAGCAGCTTCGACCCCACAGATACGCAGTATTTT. The rearrangement joins TRBV7-7 to TRBJ2-3, with unresolved D. This CDR3 contains 13 residues. Germline CDR1 SSHAT, CDR2 FNYEAQ (reference sequence).

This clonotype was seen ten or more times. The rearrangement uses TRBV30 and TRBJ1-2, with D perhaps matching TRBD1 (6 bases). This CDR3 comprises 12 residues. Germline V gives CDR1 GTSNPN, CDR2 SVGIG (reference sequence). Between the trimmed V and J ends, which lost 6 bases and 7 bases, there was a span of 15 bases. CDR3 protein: CACGGQFVGYTF. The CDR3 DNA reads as TGTGCCTGTGGAGGACAGTTCGTTGGCTACACCTTC.

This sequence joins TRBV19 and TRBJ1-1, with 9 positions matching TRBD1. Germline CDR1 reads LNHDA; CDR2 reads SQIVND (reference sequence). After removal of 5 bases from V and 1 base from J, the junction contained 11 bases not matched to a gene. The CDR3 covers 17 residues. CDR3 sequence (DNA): TGTGCCAGTAGTCATCCGGGGACAGGGTCGGGGAACACTGAAGCTTTCTTT. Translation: CASSHPGTGSGNTEAFF.